This record concerns one TCR beta chain sequence. Across over 20 US areas, participants ranged in age from about 18 to 90 years. Participants were placed into cohorts based on the clinical history they reported. The method was immunoSEQ multiplex PCR; TCRdb's version includes in-frame clones alone and lacks a portion of them. The sample carries some 170,000 clones, 87% recorded once. The data are from a study of blood T cell repertoires in COVID-19. In the study overall: Italy, Spain and the United States were the sources of the convalescent and acute COVID-19 samples.

The CDR3 is made up of 11 amino acids. The germline V and J ends were trimmed by 7 bases and 3 bases, with 9 bases remaining between them. The germline V gene has CDR1 SQVTM and CDR2 ANQGSEA. The rearrangement links TRBV29-1 to TRBJ1-1; tentative D call: TRBD1 (6 bases). The clonotype comes from a human donor with acute COVID-19. The donor label of this sample is uncertain. The sample consisted of PBMCs or T cells enriched from blood (not recorded which). CDR3 sequence reads: CSGYRDTEAFF. Written as DNA, the CDR3 is TGCAGCGGTTACAGGGACACTGAAGCTTTCTTT. The full variable domain, in which reference TRBV29-1 and TRBJ1-1 provide the parts outside the CDR3, is SAVISQKPSRDICQRGTSLTIQCQVDSQVTMMFWYRQQPGQSLTLIATANQGSEATYESGFVIDKFPISRPNLTFSTLTVSNMSPEDSSIYLCSGYRDTEAFFGQGTRLTVV.